This TCR beta chain originates from a study of shared clonotypes between healthy human individuals. Study observations and caveats: Rarefaction curves obtained for sorted subsets showed sequencing incomplete despite large depth. The study found 4.5% to 5% of naive CD4 clonotypes shared across a handful of donors. The small donor group covered limited genetic and exposure diversity.

This clone was seen once. Its specificity is not known. CD8 cells classed as naive were CD45RO-negative and positively selected for CCR7, excluding terminally differentiated effector memory CD45RA+ cells. The length of the CDR3 is 15 residues. V was trimmed by 3 bases and J by 0 bases, leaving 12 bases between them. Germline CDR1 is MGHRA and CDR2 is YSYEKL. Around 30,000 T cell genomes (around 200 ng DNA) went into each sorted-subset replicate. TCRdb's table, derived via immunoSEQ multiplex PCR, lists solely in-frame clones and lacks some. The repertoire consists of about 580,000 clones, with nearly 98% occurring once and the leading ten covering 0.3%.

This clonotype was sampled from a man aged 25 to 45 in good health. The V and J genes are TRBV4-1 and TRBJ2-7; a weak D match, TRBD1 (5 bases). The material sequenced was naive CD8+ T cells sorted from blood. The CDR3 DNA reads TGCGCCAGCAGCCACGTAGCAGGGCTCTCCTACGAGCAGTACTTC. Translating gives CASSHVAGLSYEQYF.